Listed here are 8 T cell receptor beta chains from one sample, sequenced in a study of identical twins. TCRdb redid the calling of the 5' RACE reads with MiXCR, one entry per CDR3 protein. The sample lists fewer than 500,000 distinct CDR3 sequences; roughly an eighth were seen once. This sample was also put to use in a study of yellow fever vaccine responses in identical twins.

Sequenced material: CD4+ T cells sorted from blood. These receptors were obtained from a woman between 18 and 30 years old in good health.

The sample holds a few counts of this clonotype. The V gene is TRBV7-2, the J gene TRBJ2-5, with 11 bases identical to TRBD1. This CDR3 has 16 residues. Trimming at V came to 5 bases and at J to 2 bases, leaving 7 bases not matched to a gene. Per the germline V gene, CDR1 is SGHTA and CDR2 is FQGNSA. This chain's CDR3 is CASSLGQGVIQETQYF. CDR3 bases: TGTGCCAGCAGCCTGGGACAGGGGGTGATACAAGAGACCCAGTACTTC.

This clonotype was detected many times. The chain has TRBV12-3 or TRBV12-4 and TRBJ2-1; 9 bases agree with TRBD1. The CDR3 contains 17 residues. With 7 bases clipped from V and 2 bases from J, the junction kept 12 bases outside the gene matches. CDR3 in DNA: TGTGCCAGCACCCTTAACTCGGGGACAGGGACCTACAATGAGCAGTTCTTC. This translates into CASTLNSGTGTYNEQFF.

A few counts support this clonotype. One end of the junction does not line up with germline, which may come from a read error. The V gene is TRBV7-7, the J gene TRBJ2-5; the D gene is possibly TRBD2 (6 bases). The length of the CDR3 is 15 residues. Germline CDR1 SSHAT, CDR2 FNYEAQ (reference sequence). CDR3 residues: CASSYGGLFLETQYF. The CDR3 DNA reads as TGTGCTAGCAGCTATGGGGGACTCTTTCTAGAGACCCAGTACTTC.

The rearrangement joins TRBV6-5 to TRBJ2-1; D may be TRBD2 (6 bases). V was trimmed by 0 bases and J by 8 bases, leaving 11 bases between them. The CDR3 sequence is 14 residues long. Germline V lookup: CDR1 MNHEY, CDR2 SVGAGI. CDR3 bases: TGTGCCAGCAGTTACTCGACTAGTAGCTATGAGCAGTTCTTC. It codes for CASSYSTSSYEQFF.

This clonotype was seen a handful of times. The chain has TRBV12-3 or TRBV12-4 and TRBJ2-3, with 8 bases identical to TRBD2. The CDR3 is made up of 14 amino acids. The V segment lost 1 base and the J segment 7 bases; nucleotides outside the gene matches: 4. The CDR3 is CASSLGLAGHTQYF. DNA for the CDR3: TGTGCCAGCAGTTTAGGCCTAGCGGGCCATACGCAGTATTTT.

This clonotype was observed at least ten times. The chain uses TRBV4-3 and TRBJ2-1; a weak D match, TRBD2 (6 bases). V gave up 0 bases and J gave up 0 bases, with 9 bases separating them. This CDR3 has 16 residues. CDR1 and CDR2 (germline): LGHNA, YSLEER. CDR3 region: CASSQEAGSSYNEQFF. In DNA, the CDR3 is TGCGCCAGCAGCCAAGAGGCGGGGAGCTCCTACAATGAGCAGTTCTTC.

V gene TRBV20-1 combines with J gene TRBJ2-7; the match to TRBD2 covers 7 bases. The germline V gene encodes CDR1 DFQATT and CDR2 SNEGSKA (reference sequence). V dropped 4 bases and J dropped 6; count of bases not matched to a gene: 15. The CDR3 length is 15 residues. The CDR3 loop reads CSATQTGLRLSEQYF. The CDR3 DNA sequence: TGCAGTGCTACCCAGACGGGACTAAGGCTCTCCGAGCAGTACTTC.

Comments on this clonotype: At one end the junction does not follow the germline gene, possibly because of a read error. V usage is TRBV4-1 and J usage is TRBJ2-1; 11 nucleotides line up with TRBD2. The CDR3 has 16 amino acids. Germline V gene data show CDR1 as MGHRA and CDR2 as YSYEKL. The CDR3 nucleotides are TGCGCCGGCAGCCAATTGGGACTAGCGGCCTACAATGAGCAGTTCTTC. It translates to CAGSQLGLAAYNEQFF.